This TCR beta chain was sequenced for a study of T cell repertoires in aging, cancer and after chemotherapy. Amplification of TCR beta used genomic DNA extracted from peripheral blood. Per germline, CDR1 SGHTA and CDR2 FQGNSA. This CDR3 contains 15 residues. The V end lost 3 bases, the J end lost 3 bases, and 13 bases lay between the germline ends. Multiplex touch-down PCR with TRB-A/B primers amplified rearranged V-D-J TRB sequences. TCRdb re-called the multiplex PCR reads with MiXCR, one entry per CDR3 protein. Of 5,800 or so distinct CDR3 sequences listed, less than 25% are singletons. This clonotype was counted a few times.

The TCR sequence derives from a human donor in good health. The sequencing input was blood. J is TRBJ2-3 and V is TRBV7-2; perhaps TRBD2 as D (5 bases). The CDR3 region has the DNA TGTGCCAGCAGCTTGGCCGGGGTAGCAACAGATACGCAGTATTTT. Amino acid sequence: CASSLAGVATDTQYF. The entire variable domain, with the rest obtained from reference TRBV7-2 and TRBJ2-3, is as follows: GAGVSQSPSNKVTEKGKDVELRCDPISGHTALYWYRQSLGQGLEFLIYFQGNSAPDKSGLPSDRFSAERTGGSVSTLTIQRTQQEDSAVYLCASSLAGVATDTQYFGPGTRLTVL.